The rows below give T cell receptor beta chains drawn from one sample of a study of shared clonotypes between healthy human individuals. Sequenced by immunoSEQ multiplex PCR; TCRdb stores in-frame clones only, minus some. The table shows about 340,000 clones, with around four fifths occurring only once. Sequenced: memory CD4+ T cells sorted from blood. These receptors were collected from a man aged 25-45 years in good health. CDR3s include the opening cysteine and the closing phenylalanine or tryptophan. A D gene is named only where the DNA matches it firmly. A clone size is listed for some rows: how often the clone was seen (once, few, many), or a class if it is expanded.

size,D,J,V,DNA,CDR3
-,TRBD1,TRBJ1-2,TRBV7-2,TGTGCCAGCAGCTTATTGGCAGGGGGCGCCTATGGCTACACCTTC,CASSLLAGGAYGYTF
-,-,TRBJ2-5,TRBV6-1,TGTGCCAGCATAGAGGGTCCGCAAGAGACCCAGTACTTC,CASIEGPQETQYF
-,TRBD2,TRBJ2-1,TRBV5-1,TGCGCCAGCAGCTCACTAGCGGGAGTAGTCAATGAGCAGTTCTTC,CASSSLAGVVNEQFF
once,TRBD2,TRBJ2-3,TRBV9,TGTGCCAGCAGCGTAGATGAATGGACTAGAAGTCCGCAGTATTTT,CASSVDEWTRSPQYF
-,-,TRBJ2-7,TRBV7-8,TGTGCCAGCAGCTTACGGGGGGCGGTCGCTGGCGAGCAGTACTTC,CASSLRGAVAGEQYF
-,TRBD2,TRBJ2-7,TRBV28,TGTGCCAGCAGTTTAGGGGGGACTACCATCTCCTACGAGCAGTACTTC,CASSLGGTTISYEQYF
-,-,TRBJ2-5,TRBV5-5,TGTGCCAGCAGCTTGGCTCAGCTTCGTCAAGAGACCCAGTACTTC,CASSLAQLRQETQYF
-,TRBD2,TRBJ2-3,TRBV18,TGTGCCAGCTCACCCTCTCTAGCGGGAGGGCAAGATACGCAGTATTTT,CASSPSLAGGQDTQYF
-,-,TRBJ1-6,TRBV7-9,TGTGCCAGCCAAGGCGAGAATTCACCCCTCCACTTT,CASQGENSPLHF
-,TRBD1,TRBJ2-7,TRBV10-3,TGTGCCATCTTCGGGACAGGGCTCCACGAGCAGTACTTC,CAIFGTGLHEQYF
-,-,TRBJ2-7,TRBV18,TGTGCCAGCTCACCAGCGACTTCCTACGAGCAGTACTTC,CASSPATSYEQYF
-,-,TRBJ1-2,TRBV30,TGTGCCTCCCATTTAGATGGTGGCTATGGCTACACCTTC,CASHLDGGYGYTF
-,-,TRBJ2-7,TRBV6-6,TGTGCCAGCAGTTCGGATGAAATTTACGAGCAGTACTTC,CASSSDEIYEQYF
few,TRBD1,TRBJ1-5,TRBV6-5,TGTGCCAGCAGTTACAGGGGGCATAGCAATCAGCCCCAGCATTTT,CASSYRGHSNQPQHF
-,-,TRBJ2-5,TRBV7-2,TGTGCCAGCAGCTTATCTGACAGACAAGAGACCCAGTACTTC,CASSLSDRQETQYF
-,-,TRBJ2-3,TRBV28,TGTGCCAGCAGTTTAGGTTTGGGCACAGATACGCAGTATTTT,CASSLGLGTDTQYF
-,TRBD2,TRBJ2-7,TRBV7-2,TGTGCCAGCAGCTTCTCTATCCTAGCGGAGCCAGGACAGCAGTACTTC,CASSFSILAEPGQQYF
few,-,TRBJ1-1,TRBV4-1,TGCGCCAGCAGCCAGGGACTGGTGAACACTGAAGCTTTCTTT,CASSQGLVNTEAFF
-,-,TRBJ1-1,TRBV30,TGTGCCTGGAGTGTCCCCTGGGTTAACACTGAAGCTTTCTTT,CAWSVPWVNTEAFF
-,-,TRBJ1-1,TRBV5-4,TGTGCCAGCAGCTTGGTAAGGGGTGACACTGAAGCTTTCTTT,CASSLVRGDTEAFF
many,-,TRBJ2-6,TRBV30,TGTGGGAGCTCTGGGGCCAACGTCCTGACTTTC,CGSSGANVLTF
-,-,TRBJ2-3,TRBV6-1,TGTGCCAGCAGTGACACGGGGGATAGCACAGATACGCAGTATTTT,CASSDTGDSTDTQYF
-,-,TRBJ1-1,TRBV7-8,TGTGCCAGCAGCTTAGTGGTCCGTGGGGGTGAAGCTTTCTTT,CASSLVVRGGEAFF
-,TRBD1,TRBJ1-5,TRBV28,TGTGCCAGCAGCACCCAAGGACAGGGCGGTCAGCCCCAGCATTTT,CASSTQGQGGQPQHF
-,TRBD2,TRBJ2-2,TRBV6-5,TGTGCCAGCAAAAGGAGCGGGGATAACACCGGGGAGCTGTTTTTT,CASKRSGDNTGELFF
once,-,TRBJ2-5,TRBV5-4,TGTGCCAGCAGCTTCAGAGCGGTCCAAGAGACCCAGTACTTC,CASSFRAVQETQYF
few,TRBD1,TRBJ2-1,TRBV6-1,TGTGCCAGCAGTGAAAGGACAGGGGTTGGTGGTGAGCAGTTCTTC,CASSERTGVGGEQFF
once,-,TRBJ2-3,TRBV11-2,TGTGCCAGCAGCTTAGATCTAAGCGAGACTAGCACAGATACGCAGTATTTT,CASSLDLSETSTDTQYF
few,-,TRBJ2-7,TRBV27,TGTGCCAGCAGTTCTGACGCAAATTCCTACGAGCAGTACTTC,CASSSDANSYEQYF
once,-,TRBJ2-5,TRBV15,TGTGCCACCAGCAGAGATAGGAAACTGAAAGAGACCCAGTACTTC,CATSRDRKLKETQYF
few,-,TRBJ2-5,TRBV28,TGTGCCAGCAGTCCCCCTCCTAAGAAGGCAGAGACCCAGTACTTC,CASSPPPKKAETQYF
-,-,TRBJ1-2,TRBV4-3,TGCGCCAGCAGCCAAGATAGCCGGGCGGGTGGCTACACCTTC,CASSQDSRAGGYTF
many,-,TRBJ1-3,TRBV29-1,TGCAGCGTTGGGTTGGGCCACTCTGGAAACACCATATATTTT,CSVGLGHSGNTIYF
-,-,TRBJ1-4,TRBV7-8,TGTGCCAGCAGCTTAGAAACAACTAATGAAAAACTGTTTTTT,CASSLETTNEKLFF
-,TRBD1,TRBJ2-7,TRBV2,TGTGCCAGCAAGAGGACAGGGGGCGAAGGCGAGCAGTACTTC,CASKRTGGEGEQYF
-,-,TRBJ2-1,TRBV6-6,TGTGCCGGCGGGTCGGGGTCCGGGAATGAGCAGTTCTTC,CAGGSGSGNEQFF
-,-,TRBJ2-6,TRBV4-3,TGCGCCAGCAGCCAAGTTATGAGGGCGCAACGAACCTCTGGGGCCAACGTCCTGACTTTC,CASSQVMRAQRTSGANVLTF
-,-,TRBJ2-7,TRBV28,TGTGCCAGCAGATTAGCCGGTGCCAGCTCCTACGAGCAGTACTTC,CASRLAGASSYEQYF
many,-,TRBJ1-5,TRBV9,TGTGCCAGCAGCGCCACGGGCGGTCAGCCCCAGCATTTT,CASSATGGQPQHF
-,-,TRBJ2-5,TRBV9,TGTGCCAGCAGCGTAGCTGAGGGCAGGGGAGAGACCCAGTACTTC,CASSVAEGRGETQYF
-,-,TRBJ2-2,TRBV7-8,TGTGCCAGCAGCTTAGCTTTTCTTGGGGAGCTGTTTTTT,CASSLAFLGELFF
few,TRBD1,TRBJ2-5,TRBV6-5,TGTGCCAGCAGTCGGACAGGCGGTGAGACCCAGTACTTC,CASSRTGGETQYF
few,TRBD1,TRBJ1-5,TRBV18,TGTGCCAGCTCACCGGACAGGGTTGGGTCTCAGCCCCAGCATTTT,CASSPDRVGSQPQHF
-,TRBD1,TRBJ1-1,TRBV27,TGTGCCAGCAGTTTATGGGCGACAGGGCCGTGGCGGACTGAAGCTTTCTTT,CASSLWATGPWRTEAFF
once,-,TRBJ1-5,TRBV19,TGTGCCAGTAGTATAGATATCAGGACCAATCAGCCCCAGCATTTT,CASSIDIRTNQPQHF
few,TRBD2,TRBJ2-1,TRBV27,TGTGCCAGCAGTCTACTCAGACTAGCGGGAACGGATGAGCAGTTCTTC,CASSLLRLAGTDEQFF
-,-,TRBJ2-2,TRBV19,TGTGCCAGTATTTTCTTCGGGGGTGGAGCCGGGGAGCTGTTTTTT,CASIFFGGGAGELFF
-,-,TRBJ2-3,TRBV27,TGTGCCAGCAGTTTAGTTAGGAGCACAGATACGCAGTATTTT,CASSLVRSTDTQYF
-,TRBD1,TRBJ2-1,TRBV5-1,TGCGCCAGCAGGTTCACAGGGGCCGGTGAGCAGTTCTTC,CASRFTGAGEQFF
few,-,TRBJ1-2,TRBV5-6,TGTGCCAGCAGTACAGGGAACTATGGCTACACCTTC,CASSTGNYGYTF